The clone carrying this T cell receptor (beta chain) has more than one count but fewer than ten. The source of the sample is a study of CD8+ T cells in alopecia areata. Study overall: Treated patients swallowed 5 to 10 mg of oral tofacitinib twice daily. The protocol delivered tofacitinib for 6 to 18 months, then withdrew it for 6 months.

Between the trimmed V and J ends, which lost 2 bases and 1 base, there was a span of 9 bases. The CDR3 runs to 15 residues. Germline V gene data show CDR1 as LNHNV and CDR2 as YYDKDF (reference sequence). The treatment here: oral pan-JAK inhibitor, 5-10 mg twice daily. The sequencing template was cDNA reverse transcribed from extracted RNA. Sequencing was performed with immunoSEQ multiplex PCR; in TCRdb, only in-frame clones are kept and a portion is missing. The sample shows roughly 180,000 clones, around half of them seen only once. The rearrangement uses TRBV15 and TRBJ1-5; D gene uncertain. This material consisted of CD8+ T cells sorted from blood, taken at week 24, from a patient treated with tofacitinib. This receptor was identified in a human donor with alopecia areata. The CDR3 sequence is CATSRSRPSNQPQHF. Here the CDR3 DNA reads TGTGCCACCAGCAGAAGCCGCCCCAGCAATCAGCCCCAGCATTTT.